The 27 T cell receptor beta chains below all came from one sample that was sequenced in a study of T cells in Graves' hyperthyroidism and ophthalmopathy. The CDR3 regions of TCR beta were amplified from RNA transcripts. HTBI primers drove first-round RT-PCR of the TCR CDR3. TCRdb reprocessed the multiplex PCR reads via MiXCR and lists one record per CDR3 protein. The table has around 530,000 distinct CDR3 sequences, about 15% seen once. The sample was blood. The source of these receptors is a woman younger than 30 with Graves' ophthalmopathy.

This clonotype came up many times. The chain uses TRBV3-1 and TRBJ2-1; 11 bases fit TRBD2. V was pared by 6 bases and J by 7 bases, with 8 bases of the junction left unmatched. CDR1 LGHDT and CDR2 YNNKEL come from the germline V gene (reference sequence). CDR3 length: 15 residues. DNA for the CDR3: TGTGCCAGCAGGCATGGGACTAGCGGTGGAAATGAGCAGTTCTTC. It translates to CASRHGTSGGNEQFF.

This clonotype was detected ten times or more. This sequence joins TRBV5-5 and TRBJ2-7; 9 bases are shared with TRBD1. The germline CDR1 and CDR2 sequences are SGHKS and YYEKEE (reference sequence). This CDR3 is 14 amino acids long. V gave up 2 bases and J gave up 6 bases; unmatched junction bases: 6. CDR3 nucleotide sequence: TGTGCCAGCAGCTTACGGGACAGGGTATCCGAGCAGTACTTC. As protein: CASSLRDRVSEQYF.

The chain combines TRBV6-1 with TRBJ2-7, with TRBD2 as a possible D gene (6 bases). The CDR3 is made up of 15 amino acids. Germline loops: CDR1 MNHNS, CDR2 SASEGT. The ends were cut back, 4 bases at V and 2 bases at J, with 15 bases in the middle. CDR3 loop: CASSVGTLSTYEQYF. The CDR3 nucleotides read TGTGCCAGCAGTGTCGGGACTCTGAGCACCTACGAGCAGTACTTC.

This clonotype was counted between two and nine times. This chain uses TRBV10-3 with TRBJ1-2; 10 bases match TRBD1. V lost 6 bases and J lost 0; bases outside the gene matches: 4. This CDR3 spans 15 amino acids. Germline V gene sequence: CDR1 ENHRY, CDR2 SYGVKD. The CDR3 DNA reads as TGTGCCATCAGCGAAGGACAGGGGGCTAACTATGGCTACACCTTC. It translates to CAISEGQGANYGYTF.

This clonotype was observed many times. The chain couples TRBV28 to TRBJ2-3, with 7 bases lining up with TRBD2. Germline V CDR1 and CDR2: MDHEN, SYDVKM. This CDR3 contains 13 residues. V lost 6 bases and J lost 5; bases outside the gene matches: 5. The CDR3 DNA sequence: TGTGCCAGCAGCGTGGGGGGGAAAGATACGCAGTATTTT. This encodes CASSVGGKDTQYF.

Comments on this clonotype: This could be a read error, since a much larger clone is one nucleotide away. The V gene is TRBV2, the J gene TRBJ2-2, with D tentatively TRBD2 (6 bases). The CDR3 spans 13 residues. The germline V gene has CDR1 SNHLY and CDR2 FYNNEI. CDR3 region: CASRRQNTGGLFF. CDR3 DNA sequence: TGTGCCAGCCGTAGACAGAACACCGGGGGGCTGTTTTTT.

This clonotype showed up just once. A much larger clone differs by one base, so this may be a read error. The rearrangement joins TRBV6-2 or TRBV6-3 to TRBJ2-5, with TRBD1 identical over 7 bases. J gave up 4 bases and V 7 bases, and 6 bases lay outside the gene matches. The CDR3 contains 13 residues. CDR1 MNHEY and CDR2 SVGEGT come from the germline V gene. The CDR3 nucleotides are TGTGCCAGCACAAGGGACAGACGAGAGACCCAGTACTTC. This codes for CASTRDRRETQYF.

This clonotype has a handful of counts. This chain links TRBV27 with TRBJ1-2; possibly TRBD1 for D (6 bases). Germline V gene data show CDR1 as MNHEY and CDR2 as SMNVEV (reference sequence). V shed 5 bases and J shed 6 bases, with 13 bases lying between them. The CDR3 is 13 residues long. CDR3: CASSEQGRHGYTF. The CDR3 nucleotides are TGTGCCAGCAGTGAACAGGGTAGGCATGGCTACACCTTC.

The chain employs TRBV4-1 and TRBJ1-1; 10 bases map to TRBD1. The CDR3 is made up of 15 amino acids. J gave up 3 bases and V 2 bases, and 3 bases lay outside the gene matches. The germline CDR1 and CDR2 sequences are MGHRA and YSYEKL. CDR3 nucleotides: TGCGCCAGCAGCCAAATGACAGGGGGCGACACTGAAGCTTTCTTT. It specifies CASSQMTGGDTEAFF.

V is TRBV30 and J is TRBJ1-2; 9 nucleotides agree with TRBD1. Per germline, CDR1 GTSNPN and CDR2 SVGIG (reference sequence). With V trimmed by 2 bases and J by 3 bases, 7 bases remained unmatched. The CDR3 extends over 15 amino acids. Written as DNA, the CDR3 is TGTGCCTGGAGTTATTGGACAGGGGCGGACTATGGCTACACCTTC. Protein sequence: CAWSYWTGADYGYTF.

This clonotype was observed at least ten times. This chain links TRBV11-2 with TRBJ2-5; D ambiguous. Trimming shortened V by 5 bases and J by 4 bases, and 23 bases separated the two germline ends. Germline V lookup: CDR1 SGHAT, CDR2 FQNNGV. This CDR3 is 17 amino acids long. CDR3: CASSPPLLPARGETQYF. The CDR3 DNA sequence: TGTGCCAGCAGCCCCCCCCTCCTACCAGCGCGAGGAGAGACCCAGTACTTC.

The chain recombines TRBV13 with TRBJ2-3, with 7 bases fitting TRBD1. The CDR3 totals 18 residues. V trimming: 5 bases; J trimming: 2 bases; junction bases outside the gene matches: 16. Germline V CDR1 and CDR2: PRHDT, FYEKMQ (reference sequence). As DNA, the CDR3 is TGTGCCAGCAGCAACCATCCCCCGCAGGGGGTCCACACAGATACGCAGTATTTT. This encodes CASSNHPPQGVHTDTQYF.

This clonotype was recorded many times. This chain joins TRBV11-2 and TRBJ1-1; 8 positions agree with TRBD1. The germline CDR1 and CDR2 sequences are SGHAT and FQNNGV. Germline trimming cut 4 bases from V and 5 bases from J; bases unmatched to any gene: 9. This CDR3 has 15 amino acids. CDR3 region: CASSSNRGKETEAFF. The CDR3 DNA sequence: TGTGCCAGCAGCTCGAACAGGGGGAAGGAAACTGAAGCTTTCTTT.

This chain joins TRBV11-2 and TRBJ2-7; D is uncertain. The V and J ends lost 2 bases and 6 bases respectively, with 5 bases between them. This CDR3 is 11 amino acids long. CDR1 is SGHAT, CDR2 FQNNGV, per germline. The CDR3 reads CASSLKFEQYF. The CDR3 DNA reads TGTGCCAGCAGCTTAAAATTCGAGCAGTACTTC.

This clonotype has ten or more counts. The rearrangement links TRBV18 to TRBJ1-2, with D perhaps TRBD1 (6 bases). This CDR3 is built from 14 residues. CDR1 and CDR2 (germline): KGHSH, LQKENI. Trimming shortened V by 3 bases and J by 3 bases, and 11 bases separated the two germline ends. In DNA, the CDR3 is TGTGCCAGCTCACCTGGACAGACCTACTATGGCTACACCTTC. This gives the protein CASSPGQTYYGYTF.

Many counts were recorded for this clonotype. This rearrangement joins TRBV7-8 to TRBJ2-5; no firm D call. The CDR3 contains 12 residues. Deletions cut 5 bases from V and 2 bases from J, with 6 bases between. Germline V gene sequence: CDR1 SGHVS, CDR2 FQNEAQ. The CDR3 sequence: CASSKIQETQYF. CDR3 in DNA: TGTGCCAGCAGCAAAATTCAAGAGACCCAGTACTTC.

This chain uses TRBV4-1 with TRBJ1-1; unclear D gene. The CDR3 has 14 residues. Germline V gene data show CDR1 as MGHRA and CDR2 as YSYEKL. Between the trimmed V and J ends, which lost 0 bases and 3 bases, there was a span of 8 bases. In DNA, the CDR3 is TGCGCCAGCAGCCAAGAGAAAGTGGACACTGAAGCTTTCTTT. Translation gives CASSQEKVDTEAFF.

This clonotype has a handful of counts. This rearrangement joins TRBV6-6 to TRBJ2-3, with D possibly being TRBD2 (6 bases). Germline assignment: CDR1 MNHNY and CDR2 SVGAGI (reference sequence). V lost 2 bases, J lost 3 bases, and 12 bases lay in between. CDR3 size: 15 residues. CDR3 amino acids: CASSYGVGGTDTQYF. The CDR3 nucleotides read TGTGCCAGCAGTTACGGGGTTGGGGGGACAGATACGCAGTATTTT.

There are many counts of this clonotype. The chain carries TRBV12-5 and TRBJ2-1; 12 bases are shared with TRBD2. CDR3 length: 16 residues. Germline assignment: CDR1 LGHNT and CDR2 FRNRAP. The ends lost 0 bases at V and 5 bases at J; junction bases unmatched: 2. The CDR3 nucleotides are TGTGCTAGTGGTTTGGTACTAGCGGGAGGACACAATGAGCAGTTCTTC. Translated: CASGLVLAGGHNEQFF.

This clonotype was counted ten times or more. The chain recombines TRBV6-1 with TRBJ2-5, with D unclear. This CDR3 spans 17 amino acids. Trimming took off 3 bases at V and 0 bases at J, with 17 bases between the two ends. Germline CDR1 is MNHNS and CDR2 is SASEGT. The CDR3 loop reads CASSDGRGGRYQETQYF. The CDR3 nucleotides read TGTGCCAGCAGTGATGGACGAGGTGGACGGTACCAAGAGACCCAGTACTTC.

This sequence joins TRBV27 and TRBJ1-5, with D possibly matching TRBD1 (5 bases). Trimming stripped 6 bases from V and 7 bases from J, with 16 bases between. The germline gives CDR1 MNHEY, CDR2 SMNVEV (reference sequence). CDR3 length equals 14 residues. The chain's CDR3 is CASSPTRVRQPQHF. The CDR3 DNA is TGTGCCAGCAGCCCTACCAGGGTGAGGCAGCCCCAGCATTTT.

This clonotype has at least ten counts. The gene calls are TRBV2 and TRBJ2-7, with D possibly matching TRBD1 (5 bases). The V and J ends lost 7 bases and 0 bases respectively, with 13 bases between them. Germline CDR1 reads SNHLY; CDR2 reads FYNNEI. The length of the CDR3 is 14 residues. CDR3 DNA: TGTGCCAGCATCGGAAAGGGGCCCTCCTACGAGCAGTACTTC. It specifies CASIGKGPSYEQYF.

V usage is TRBV7-9 and J usage is TRBJ1-4; no clear D gene. CDR1 and CDR2 (germline): SEHNR, FQNEAQ (reference sequence). This CDR3 is 15 amino acids long. Between the trimmed V and J ends, which lost 5 bases and 7 bases, there was a span of 17 bases. The CDR3: CASSPPGSRVEKLFF. The CDR3 DNA sequence: TGTGCCAGCAGCCCCCCGGGCAGTAGAGTTGAAAAACTGTTTTTT.

This clonotype was seen a handful of times. CDR3 DNA sequence: TGTGCCAGTAGTATGAGATTGGAGATTAGCAATCAGCCCCAGCATTTT. Translated, it gives CASSMRLEISNQPQHF. This chain uses TRBV19 with TRBJ1-5; D gene ambiguous. Germline V CDR1 and CDR2: LNHDA, SQIVND (reference sequence). V dropped 3 bases and J dropped 0 bases, with 12 bases sitting between them. The CDR3 covers 16 residues.

The chain couples TRBV2 to TRBJ2-7; 12 nucleotides line up with TRBD1. This CDR3 comprises 15 residues. The V gene's germline CDR1 is SNHLY and CDR2 FYNNEI. V was pared by 5 bases and J by 5 bases, with 7 bases of the junction left unmatched. The CDR3 here is CASSPGTGGADEQYF. The CDR3 DNA reads TGTGCCAGCAGTCCCGGGACAGGGGGCGCGGACGAGCAGTACTTC.

This clonotype was recorded at least ten times. The chain is built from TRBV2 and TRBJ1-4, with unresolved D. The CDR3 contains 14 residues. Germline CDR1 is SNHLY and CDR2 is FYNNEI. Trimming pared 7 bases from V and 4 bases from J, leaving 13 bases between. The CDR3 nucleotides read TGTGCCAGCATAACGGGCAGACTTAATGAAAAACTGTTTTTT. Amino acids: CASITGRLNEKLFF.

This clonotype was detected a few times. The rearrangement links TRBV7-2 to TRBJ2-6, with a possible D match to TRBD1 (6 bases). The CDR3 contains 15 residues. Germline V gene data show CDR1 as SGHTA and CDR2 as FQGNSA. V lost 6 bases to trimming and J lost 2 bases, with 11 bases between them. The CDR3 bases are TGTGCCAGCAGTCACAACAGGGCTGGGGCCAACGTCCTGACTTTC. Its protein product is CASSHNRAGANVLTF.